These 11 T cell receptor beta chains originate from one sample sequenced in a study of memory CD4+ T cells and cytomegalovirus serostatus. TCRdb's copy holds only in-frame clones and misses some; the assay was immunoSEQ multiplex PCR. Among about 56,000 clones listed, about 81% were seen once. Single viable CD3+CD4+CD8-CD45RO+ cells were sorted as the memory CD4+ T cells. The sample taken for sequencing was memory CD4+ T cells from blood. These receptor sequences come from an adult in good health and CMV-seronegative.

The chain joins TRBV18 to TRBJ2-5, with D uncertain. Per germline, CDR1 KGHSH and CDR2 LQKENI. The V end lost 6 bases, the J end lost 1 base, and 9 bases lay between the germline ends. This CDR3 spans 13 amino acids. The CDR3 region has the DNA TGTGCCAGCTCCGTTATGCCCCAAGAGACCCAGTACTTC. As protein: CASSVMPQETQYF.

This chain uses TRBV7-3 with TRBJ2-2; 7 bases line up with TRBD1. This CDR3 is built from 16 residues. The junction had 5 bases not matched to a gene; V was cut back by 4 bases and J by 0 bases. CDR1 and CDR2 from the germline V gene are SGHTA and FQGTGA. In DNA form, the CDR3 reads TGTGCCAGCAGCTCCCGGGACAGTTCGAACACCGGGGAGCTGTTTTTT. The encoded protein is CASSSRDSSNTGELFF.

In its sample, this clone was seen a few times. This rearrangement joins TRBV5-1 to TRBJ1-1; weak D call: TRBD1 (5 bases). Germline assignment: CDR1 SGHRS and CDR2 YFSETQ. The CDR3 consists of 13 residues. V was cut by 4 bases and J by 5 bases, with 12 bases left in between. DNA for the CDR3: TGCGCCAGCAGCATCAGGGCGGGAACTGAAGCTTTCTTT. This sequence encodes CASSIRAGTEAFF.

The gene calls are TRBV6-1 and TRBJ1-4; D unresolved. The length of the CDR3 is 14 residues. From germline, CDR1 is MNHNS and CDR2 SASEGT. V gave up 6 bases and J gave up 4 bases, with 12 bases separating them. CDR3 DNA sequence: TGTGCCAGCAGAGCTAGACGGCTTAATGAAAAACTGTTTTTT. It yields the protein CASRARRLNEKLFF.

The chain carries TRBV21-1 and TRBJ2-1; the table's D call, TRBD2, has no DNA check behind it. TRBV21-1 is listed as a pseudogene. The CDR3 extends over 15 amino acids. The CDR3: CASSKVLSGVGEQFF. CDR3 DNA: TGTGCCAGCAGCAAAGTCCTTAGCGGGGTTGGTGAGCAGTTCTTC.

The chain links TRBV11-2 to TRBJ2-3; the match to TRBD1 covers 9 bases. Unmatched junction bases numbered 9, after V lost 5 bases and J lost 3 bases. Germline CDR1 SGHAT, CDR2 FQNNGV. The CDR3 has 16 residues. CDR3 in amino acids: CASSPRDRVGTDTQYF. In DNA, the CDR3 is TGTGCCAGCAGCCCCAGGGACAGGGTGGGGACAGATACGCAGTATTTT.

This chain connects TRBV9 to TRBJ2-5, with 7 bases lining up with TRBD1. Germline V CDR1 and CDR2: SGDLS, YYNGEE. The CDR3 loop spans 15 amino acids. J lost 5 bases, V lost 3 bases, and 10 bases had no gene match. The CDR3 sequence is CASSGTLQGRETQYF. CDR3 sequence (DNA): TGTGCCAGCAGCGGCACCTTACAGGGGCGGGAGACCCAGTACTTC.

The rearrangement uses TRBV7-6 and TRBJ2-3, with 7 bases matching TRBD2. The CDR3 covers 13 residues. Germline lookup yields CDR1 SGHVS and CDR2 FNYEAQ. V lost 6 bases to trimming and J lost 3 bases; unmatched junction nucleotides: 3. This chain's CDR3 is CASRTAGTDTQYF. CDR3 in DNA: TGTGCCAGCAGGACAGCGGGAACAGATACGCAGTATTTT.

This clone has just a few counts. The V gene is TRBV28, the J gene TRBJ1-6; TRBD1 matches at 9 bases. The CDR3 covers 16 residues. V lost 6 bases to trimming and J lost 7 bases; unmatched junction nucleotides: 10. The germline gives CDR1 MDHEN, CDR2 SYDVKM. The CDR3 loop reads CASSPDRGSGNSPLHF. DNA of the CDR3: TGTGCCAGCAGCCCAGACAGGGGGTCGGGGAATTCACCCCTCCACTTT.

This sequence joins TRBV30 and TRBJ2-5, with TRBD1 as a possible D gene (5 bases). Trimming took off 0 bases at V and 2 bases at J, with 13 bases between the two ends. Per the germline V gene, CDR1 is GTSNPN and CDR2 is SVGIG (reference sequence). The CDR3 runs 15 residues. The CDR3 region is CAWSVGAGYQETQYF. The CDR3 nucleotides read TGTGCCTGGAGTGTAGGGGCAGGTTATCAAGAGACCCAGTACTTC.

The chain links TRBV6-5 to TRBJ1-5; perhaps TRBD1 as D (5 bases). The V gene's germline CDR1 is MNHEY and CDR2 SVGAGI. Trimming removed 5 bases from V and 5 bases from J, with 13 bases in between. CDR3 size: 14 residues. The CDR3: CASSQTMGHQPQHF. In DNA form, the CDR3 reads TGTGCCAGCAGTCAAACGATGGGGCATCAGCCCCAGCATTTT.